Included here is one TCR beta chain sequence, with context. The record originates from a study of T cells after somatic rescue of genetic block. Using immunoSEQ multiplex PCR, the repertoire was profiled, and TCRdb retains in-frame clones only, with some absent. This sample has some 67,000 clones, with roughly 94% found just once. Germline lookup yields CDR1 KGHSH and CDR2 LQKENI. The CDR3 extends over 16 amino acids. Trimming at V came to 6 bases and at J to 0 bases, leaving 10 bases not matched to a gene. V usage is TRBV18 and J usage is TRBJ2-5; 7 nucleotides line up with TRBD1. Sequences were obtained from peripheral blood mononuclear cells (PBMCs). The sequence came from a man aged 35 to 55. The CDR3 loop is CASSPLRGQNQETQYF. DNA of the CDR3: TGTGCCAGCTCGCCCTTAAGGGGGCAAAACCAAGAGACCCAGTACTTC.